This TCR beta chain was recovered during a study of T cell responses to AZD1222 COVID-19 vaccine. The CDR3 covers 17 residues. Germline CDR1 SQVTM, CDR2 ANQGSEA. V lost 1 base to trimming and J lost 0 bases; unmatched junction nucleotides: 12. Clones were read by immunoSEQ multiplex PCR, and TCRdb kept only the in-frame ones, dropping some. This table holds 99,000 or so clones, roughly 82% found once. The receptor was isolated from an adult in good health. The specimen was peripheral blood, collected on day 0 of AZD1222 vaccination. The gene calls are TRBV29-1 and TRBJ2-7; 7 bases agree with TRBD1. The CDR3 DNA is TGCAGCGTTGAAGCCCGGGACAGCTCTAGGAGCTCCTACGAGCAGTACTTC. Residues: CSVEARDSSRSSYEQYF.